The clone carrying this T cell receptor beta chain has only a few counts. Its matching antigen is unknown. The sample originates from a study of T cells in Graves' hyperthyroidism and ophthalmopathy. In the study overall: Peripheral blood specimens were obtained at initial diagnosis, prior to any treatment.

Exclusion followed for patients with uncontrolled infection, other autoimmune disease, pregnancy or lactation. Isolation of PBMCs was performed on 8.5 to 10 ml fresh peripheral blood. TCR beta CDR3 regions were amplified from RNA transcripts. The HTBI set primed first-round TCR CDR3 RT-PCR. TCRdb redid the calling of the multiplex PCR reads with MiXCR, one entry per CDR3 protein. The sample shows almost 500,000 distinct CDR3 sequences, 22% of them seen only once. Study results and caveats: Ophthalmopathy was told apart from stable hyperthyroidism by a 13 V-J model.

Per germline, CDR1 LNHNV and CDR2 YYDKDF (reference sequence). V lost 0 bases to trimming and J lost 3 bases, with 9 bases between them. CDR3 length: 14 residues. The sequenced material came from blood. The source of this sequence is a woman in her 70s with Graves' ophthalmopathy. The J gene is TRBJ2-7, the V gene TRBV15; weak D call: TRBD1 (5 bases). The CDR3 loop is CATSRDSGNYEQYF. For the CDR3, the DNA is TGTGCCACCAGCAGAGATTCAGGGAACTACGAGCAGTACTTC.